The clone carrying this TCR beta chain was seen a single time. CDR3 length equals 16 residues. Germline CDR1 and CDR2: SGHVS and FQNEAQ. With 0 bases removed from V and 4 bases from J, the gap between germline ends came to 14 bases. Per the study methods: Amplification of reference gene primers was used by the study to estimate nucleated cell counts. Clones were read by immunoSEQ multiplex PCR, and TCRdb kept only the in-frame ones, dropping some. Clone size and the V and J calls come from that table; the DNA yielded D and trimming. The data hold around 250,000 clones, with approximately 88% observed a single time. This sample is part of a study of blood T cell repertoires in COVID-19. Across the whole study: T cells, B-cell-depleted T cells, or PBMCs provided the cDNA or gDNA that served as material.

Enrolment of Seattle patients took place during active infection, and they were followed longitudinally. The rearrangement uses TRBV7-8 and TRBJ2-3, with a possible D match to TRBD1 (5 bases). The clonotype was recovered from a woman in her seventies with COVID-19, enrolled during active disease. The sequencing input was peripheral blood. The CDR3 coding sequence is TGTGCCAGCAGCTTAGCTTTCCGCAGGGTCCCAGATACGCAGTATTTT. It is translated as CASSLAFRRVPDTQYF.